This T cell receptor beta chain was obtained from a study of shared clonotypes between healthy human individuals. The CDR3 has 15 residues. Looked up from germline, CDR1 is LNHDA and CDR2 is SQIVND (reference sequence). Trimming shortened V by 1 base and J by 5 bases, and 12 bases separated the two germline ends. Using immunoSEQ multiplex PCR, the repertoire was profiled, and TCRdb retains in-frame clones only, with some absent. The repertoire includes about 1.1 million clones, around three quarters of them detected once, and 0.5% to 0.65% sits in the top ten. This clone showed up many times. Its antigen remains unidentified. CD4+ cell separation produced CD45RA+ naive and CD45RA-negative memory subsets. Study outcomes and limitations: The study found 4.5% to 5% of naive CD4 clonotypes shared across a handful of donors. Sampling was confined to blood; repertoires within tissues likely differ.

The clonotype comes from a man aged 18-30 years in good health. Some clones in this sample may be carry-over from other donors' samples. The chain recombines TRBV19 with TRBJ1-5; TRBD1 is a possible D gene (6 bases). The sequencing sample was made of memory CD4+ T cells from PBMCs. The subset was: CD45RA-negative fraction. The CDR3: CASSIGSGADQPQHF. In DNA form, the CDR3 reads TGTGCCAGTAGTATAGGATCAGGGGCGGATCAGCCCCAGCATTTT.